Sequencing of this T cell receptor (beta chain) was carried out in a study of cytomegalovirus exposure and HLA in healthy donors. Turning to the study itself: Tens of millions of unique TCR sequences came from HLA-typed donors in an early release. Study-level points and caveats: Accounts indicate the classifier identified cytomegalovirus status with strong specificity and sensitivity. In vitro experiments confirmed that three CMV-associated chains were specific for CMV antigens. In presence/absence analyses, roughly uniform sequencing depth across donors was assumed.

A word on this clone: Its antigen is as yet unknown.

The CDR3 length is 16 residues. V gave up 4 bases and J gave up 3 bases; unmatched junction bases: 10. Germline CDR1 and CDR2: SGHNT and YYREEE (reference sequence). Vbeta (60) and Jbeta (13) primers were used in the PCR. Clones were sequenced by immunoSEQ multiplex PCR, and TCRdb holds only the in-frame ones, with some missing. The sample lists about 160,000 clones; roughly two thirds were seen once. The sequencing sample was made of PBMCs. This TCR derives from a woman aged 25 to 39 in good health and CMV-seronegative. This sequence joins TRBV5-4 and TRBJ2-3, with 8 bases identical to TRBD2. This CDR3 is CASSETGAGATDTQYF. The CDR3 region has the DNA TGTGCCAGCAGCGAGACAGGAGCGGGAGCGACAGATACGCAGTATTTT.